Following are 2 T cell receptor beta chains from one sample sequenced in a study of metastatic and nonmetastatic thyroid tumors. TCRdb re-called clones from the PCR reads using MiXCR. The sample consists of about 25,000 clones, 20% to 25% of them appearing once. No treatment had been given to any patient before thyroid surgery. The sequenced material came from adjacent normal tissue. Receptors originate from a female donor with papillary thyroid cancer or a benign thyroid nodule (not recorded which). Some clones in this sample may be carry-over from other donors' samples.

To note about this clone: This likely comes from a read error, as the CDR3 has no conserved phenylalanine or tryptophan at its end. The CDR3 DNA follows: TGCAGTGCCCCCATCGGGAGGGGGCCATCCTACGAGCAGTACCTC. Translating gives CSAPIGRGPSYEQYL. The rearrangement links TRBV20-1 to TRBJ2-7, with a tentative D call TRBD2 (8 bases). This CDR3 spans 15 amino acids. Deletions cut 6 bases from V and 1 base from J, with 19 bases between. The germline V gene has CDR1 DFQATT and CDR2 SNEGSKA (reference sequence).

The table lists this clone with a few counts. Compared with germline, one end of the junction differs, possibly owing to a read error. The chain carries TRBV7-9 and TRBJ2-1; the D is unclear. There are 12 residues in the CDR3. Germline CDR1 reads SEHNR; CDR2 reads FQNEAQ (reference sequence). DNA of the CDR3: TGTGCCAACAGCTTCCTATGCAATGAGCAGTTCTTC. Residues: CANSFLCNEQFF. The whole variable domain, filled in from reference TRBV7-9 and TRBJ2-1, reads DTGVSQNPRHKITKRGQNVTFRCDPISEHNRLYWYRQTLGQGPEFLTYFQNEAQLEKSRLLSDRFSAERPKGSFSTLEIQRTEQGDSAMYLCANSFLCNEQFFGPGTRLTVL.